Listed here are 15 T cell receptor beta chains from one sample, sequenced in a study of cytomegalovirus exposure and HLA in healthy donors. The PCR made use of 60 Vbeta and 13 Jbeta primers. Repertoires were generated with immunoSEQ multiplex PCR, while TCRdb's copy carries only in-frame clones and drops some. The table lists over 55,000 clones, around 81% of them singletons. Sequencing was done on a sample of PBMCs. Source of these receptors: a male donor in good health and CMV-seronegative.

The chain uses TRBV9 and TRBJ2-5, with a weak D call TRBD2 (6 bases). CDR1 SGDLS and CDR2 YYNGEE come from the germline V gene. The CDR3 totals 15 residues. The ends were cut back, 4 bases at V and 5 bases at J, with 18 bases in the middle. For the CDR3, the DNA is TGTGCCAGCAGCCCTACCCCGGGGGTAACGGAGACCCAGTACTTC. This codes for CASSPTPGVTETQYF.

The chain joins TRBV6-6 to TRBJ2-3; 7 bases align to TRBD1. Germline values: CDR1 MNHNY, CDR2 SVGAGI (reference sequence). This CDR3 is built from 16 residues. V trimming: 2 bases; J trimming: 3 bases; junction bases outside the gene matches: 8. CDR3 coding DNA: TGTGCCAGCAGTTACGCCGACAGGGCTTTTACAGATACGCAGTATTTT. This encodes CASSYADRAFTDTQYF.

The chain has TRBV9 and TRBJ1-4; 8 bases fit TRBD1. The V segment lost 0 bases and the J segment 8 bases; nucleotides outside the gene matches: 9. Germline V gene sequence: CDR1 SGDLS, CDR2 YYNGEE. The CDR3 is 16 residues long. DNA of the CDR3: TGTGCCAGCAGCGTAGGGGGGGTGGCAGGGGGCGAAAAACTGTTTTTT. Residues: CASSVGGVAGGEKLFF.

This chain joins TRBV6-5 and TRBJ1-2, with 9 bases matching TRBD1. This CDR3 contains 14 residues. The germline gives CDR1 MNHEY, CDR2 SVGAGI. Unmatched junction bases numbered 10, after V lost 6 bases and J lost 8 bases. The CDR3 protein is CASRAADRGRGYTF. The CDR3 nucleotides read TGTGCCAGCAGGGCCGCGGACAGGGGACGCGGCTACACCTTC.

V usage is TRBV5-5 and J usage is TRBJ1-2, with D possibly being TRBD1 (5 bases). The germline V gene has CDR1 SGHKS and CDR2 YYEKEE (reference sequence). Trimming cost V 4 bases and J 4 bases, with 20 bases left between them. The CDR3 totals 16 residues. The CDR3 loop reads CASSRAPDIRGYGYTF. CDR3 sequence (DNA): TGTGCCAGCAGCCGAGCCCCGGACATTCGCGGCTATGGCTACACCTTC.

This clone was recorded once. The chain employs TRBV4-3 and TRBJ1-1, with a tentative D call TRBD1 (5 bases). The CDR3 has 16 amino acids. Germline CDR1 LGHNA, CDR2 YSLEER. Trimming shortened V by 3 bases and J by 3 bases, and 17 bases separated the two germline ends. CDR3 bases: TGCGCCAGCAGCCAGGTTCTCCTAGGGGCGTACACTGAAGCTTTCTTT. This gives the protein CASSQVLLGAYTEAFF.

This clone turned up a few times. The rearrangement joins TRBV18 to TRBJ2-1; 7 bases line up with TRBD1. V dropped 3 bases and J dropped 5; count of bases not matched to a gene: 7. This CDR3 contains 15 residues. Germline V lookup: CDR1 KGHSH, CDR2 LQKENI. CDR3 residues: CASSPEEGAHNEQFF. The CDR3 nucleotides are TGTGCCAGCTCACCGGAAGAGGGGGCGCACAATGAGCAGTTCTTC.

This rearrangement joins TRBV19 to TRBJ2-2; 9 bases line up with TRBD2. Germline assignment: CDR1 LNHDA and CDR2 SQIVND (reference sequence). The CDR3 sequence is 15 residues long. Trimming took 5 bases from V and 7 from J; bases not matched to a gene: 8. CDR3 amino acids: CASSPGTSLDGELFF. DNA of the CDR3: TGTGCCAGTAGTCCCGGGACTAGCTTGGACGGGGAGCTGTTTTTT.

The V call is TRBV5-1, the J call TRBJ2-1; TRBD2 aligns across 9 bases. Germline assignment: CDR1 SGHRS and CDR2 YFSETQ. This CDR3 has 16 amino acids. The ends lost 2 bases at V and 2 bases at J; junction bases unmatched: 5. In nucleotides, the CDR3 is TGCGCCAGCAGCTTTCTAGCGGGGAATACCTACAATGAGCAGTTCTTC. It translates to CASSFLAGNTYNEQFF.

This sequence joins TRBV4-3 and TRBJ1-3; D unresolved. CDR3 length equals 15 residues. V was pared by 1 base and J by 3 bases, with 10 bases between. Looked up from germline, CDR1 is LGHNA and CDR2 is YSLEER. The CDR3 sequence is CASSQGWQNGNTIYF. For the CDR3, the DNA is TGCGCCAGCAGCCAAGGCTGGCAGAATGGAAACACCATATATTTT.

V usage is TRBV27 and J usage is TRBJ1-2; TRBD1 aligns across 7 bases. With 7 bases clipped from V and 7 bases from J, the junction kept 3 bases outside the gene matches. CDR3 size: 11 residues. Per the germline V gene, CDR1 is MNHEY and CDR2 is SMNVEV (reference sequence). DNA of the CDR3: TGTGCCAGCAAAGGGGGCGGTGGCTACACCTTC. Translating gives CASKGGGGYTF.

This clone was seen only once. The gene calls are TRBV5-6 and TRBJ1-3; possible D gene TRBD1, 5 bases. CDR3 length: 15 amino acids. CDR1 and CDR2 from the germline V gene are SGHDT and YYEEEE. V lost 0 bases and J lost 5, with 12 bases in between. DNA of the CDR3: TGTGCCAGCAGCTTGGAGGCAGGGTTGCGAAACACCATATATTTT. Its translation: CASSLEAGLRNTIYF.

The chain joins TRBV7-3 to TRBJ2-2; 14 bases line up with TRBD2. V lost 4 bases to trimming and J lost 7 bases; unmatched junction nucleotides: 8. This CDR3 region has 17 residues. Germline V CDR1 and CDR2: SGHTA, FQGTGA. CDR3 coding DNA: TGTGCCAGCAGCTCCATGACTAGCGGGGGGGCGATCGGGGAGCTGTTTTTT. Its protein product is CASSSMTSGGAIGELFF.

This chain joins TRBV29-1 and TRBJ1-1; D not resolved. The V end was cut by 7 bases, the J end by 6 bases, with 15 bases between. Per germline, CDR1 SQVTM and CDR2 ANQGSEA. The CDR3 consists of 12 residues. The CDR3 reads CSAGRGGAEAFF. The CDR3 coding sequence is TGCAGCGCCGGGCGGGGAGGCGCTGAAGCTTTCTTT.

The V gene is TRBV19, the J gene TRBJ1-1; unclear D gene. This CDR3 comprises 14 residues. V was trimmed by 3 bases and J by 0 bases, leaving 8 bases between them. In germline, CDR1 is LNHDA, CDR2 SQIVND (reference sequence). The CDR3 coding sequence is TGTGCCAGTAGTATGGGGAGAGTGAACACTGAAGCTTTCTTT. Its translation: CASSMGRVNTEAFF.